In this sample, the clone carrying this TCR beta chain turned up a few times. Its specificity is not known. J gave up 0 bases and V 10 bases, and 5 bases lay outside the gene matches. Germline values: CDR1 MNHEY, CDR2 SVGEGT. The CDR3 runs to 14 residues. TCRdb called the reads again in MiXCR, with one record for every CDR3 protein. Among 700,000 to 900,000 distinct CDR3 sequences listed, 25% to 35% were seen once. This entry comes from a study of T cell repertoires in cytomegalovirus infection. This material consisted of cultured CD8+ T cells from PBMCs, taken from culture after CMV antigen stimulation. V is TRBV6-2 or TRBV6-3 and J is TRBJ2-1; 8 positions agree with TRBD2. This receptor was taken from a human donor in good health (CMV status not recorded). Some clones in this sample may be carry-over from other donors' samples. CDR3 bases: TGTGCCACCGTCGGGGGGGCCTCCTACAATGAGCAGTTCTTC. It translates to CATVGGASYNEQFF.